This T cell receptor (beta chain) is drawn from a study of cytomegalovirus exposure and HLA in healthy donors. Notes on the study in general: Being productive about 87% or about 30% of the time was typical of most TCR beta V segments in an earlier analysis. Cytomegalovirus status was reportedly diagnosed by the classifier with high sensitivity and specificity. Sequences of the TCR beta chain were said to predict the HLA-A and HLA-B alleles of most subjects accurately.

The PCR was carried out with 60 Vbeta primers and 13 Jbeta primers. The protocol was immunoSEQ multiplex PCR, while the TCRdb copy is restricted to in-frame clones and leaves out a portion. The data hold 90,000 to 100,000 clones, with roughly 80% observed a single time. The germline V gene has CDR1 SGHNT and CDR2 YYREEE (reference sequence). The CDR3 extends over 15 amino acids. V was trimmed by 0 bases and J by 5 bases, leaving 14 bases between them. Concerning this clone itself: Its antigen is not identified.

This sequence was found in a man aged 40-55 years in good health and CMV-seropositive. This rearrangement joins TRBV5-4 to TRBJ1-1; D is possibly TRBD1 (5 bases). The material sequenced was PBMCs. The CDR3 DNA is TGTGCCAGCAGCTTGGAGACAGTGCCTGGGACTGAAGCTTTCTTT. It encodes CASSLETVPGTEAFF.